This is a list of T cell receptor beta chains from one sample in a study of blood T cell repertoires in COVID-19. TCRdb's table, derived via immunoSEQ multiplex PCR, lists solely in-frame clones and lacks some. This sample has about 170,000 clones, with roughly 87% found just once. The sample taken for sequencing was peripheral blood. The receptors were gathered from a woman aged 70-85 years with acute or convalescent COVID-19. Both conserved end residues are part of each CDR3. Fields, in order: CDR3 DNA, CDR3 protein, D gene, clone size, J gene, V gene. A D gene is named only where the DNA matches it firmly. Not every row has a clone size; where given, it reads once, few, many or a size class.

cdr3_nt: TGTGCCAGCTCACGTTCAGGGGATATGAACACTGAAGCTTTCTTT; cdr3_aa: CASSRSGDMNTEAFF; d_call: -; clone_size: -; j_call: TRBJ1-1; v_call: TRBV18
cdr3_nt: TGTGCCAGTAGTAAGTCGGCGGGAGGAGGCGATACGCAGTATTTT; cdr3_aa: CASSKSAGGGDTQYF; d_call: TRBD2; clone_size: -; j_call: TRBJ2-3; v_call: TRBV19
cdr3_nt: TGTGCCAGCCGCTGGAGGTCCGGGGAGCTGTTTTTT; cdr3_aa: CASRWRSGELFF; d_call: -; clone_size: once; j_call: TRBJ2-2; v_call: TRBV5-6
cdr3_nt: TGTGCCAGCAGAGTGCAGGGTTATAGCAATCAGCCCCAGCATTTT; cdr3_aa: CASRVQGYSNQPQHF; d_call: -; clone_size: once; j_call: TRBJ1-5; v_call: TRBV6-5
cdr3_nt: TGTGCCAGCAGCCCTCAACCCGGGGTTACTGAAGCTTTCTTT; cdr3_aa: CASSPQPGVTEAFF; d_call: -; clone_size: -; j_call: TRBJ1-1; v_call: TRBV7-3
cdr3_nt: TGTGCCAGCCATCTGGCGGGAGTTTCCGAGCAGTACTTC; cdr3_aa: CASHLAGVSEQYF; d_call: TRBD2; clone_size: -; j_call: TRBJ2-7; v_call: TRBV6-6
cdr3_nt: TGTGCCAGCAGCCTCGGCAGGGGGGTGACGGAGACCCAGTACTTC; cdr3_aa: CASSLGRGVTETQYF; d_call: -; clone_size: -; j_call: TRBJ2-5; v_call: TRBV9
cdr3_nt: TGTGCCAGTAGTCAAACTAGCGGACAGCAGTTCTTC; cdr3_aa: CASSQTSGQQFF; d_call: TRBD2; clone_size: once; j_call: TRBJ2-1; v_call: TRBV19
cdr3_nt: TGTGCCAGCAGGCCCTCTAGCGGGGCCTACGAGCAGTACTTC; cdr3_aa: CASRPSSGAYEQYF; d_call: TRBD2; clone_size: -; j_call: TRBJ2-7; v_call: TRBV5-4
cdr3_nt: TGTGCCACGAAGAGTACAACGGAGAACAATGAGCAGTTCTTC; cdr3_aa: CATKSTTENNEQFF; d_call: -; clone_size: -; j_call: TRBJ2-1; v_call: TRBV24-1
cdr3_nt: TGTGCCAGTAGTATCTTGGGCAGGGGGGCAGATACGCAGTATTTT; cdr3_aa: CASSILGRGADTQYF; d_call: -; clone_size: -; j_call: TRBJ2-3; v_call: TRBV19
cdr3_nt: TGTGCCAGCAGCGATAAATTTAGCGGGAGGGCGAGCTCTGAGACCCAGTACTTC; cdr3_aa: CASSDKFSGRASSETQYF; d_call: TRBD2; clone_size: once; j_call: TRBJ2-5; v_call: TRBV6-2/TRBV6-3
cdr3_nt: TGTGCCAGCTCACCACCTCGCAGGAGGGCGAACACCGGGGAGCTGTTTTTT; cdr3_aa: CASSPPRRRANTGELFF; d_call: -; clone_size: many; j_call: TRBJ2-2; v_call: TRBV18
cdr3_nt: TGTGCCAGCAGTTTATCGAGAGGACAAGTATATGGCTACACCTTC; cdr3_aa: CASSLSRGQVYGYTF; d_call: -; clone_size: -; j_call: TRBJ1-2; v_call: TRBV27
cdr3_nt: TGTGCCAGCAGCCGGGACAGACAAGAGACCCAGTACTTC; cdr3_aa: CASSRDRQETQYF; d_call: TRBD1; clone_size: -; j_call: TRBJ2-5; v_call: TRBV5-8
cdr3_nt: TGTGCCAGCAGTGATTGGCCAGAAAGTCAGCCCCAGCATTTT; cdr3_aa: CASSDWPESQPQHF; d_call: -; clone_size: -; j_call: TRBJ1-5; v_call: TRBV2
cdr3_nt: TGTGCCAGCAGCTTCGCTAGCGGGAGGGCCAGGGCAGATACGCAGTATTTT; cdr3_aa: CASSFASGRARADTQYF; d_call: TRBD2; clone_size: -; j_call: TRBJ2-3; v_call: TRBV7-2
cdr3_nt: TGTGCCAGCAGTTCCTTCGCGGCCTACTATGGCTACACCTTC; cdr3_aa: CASSSFAAYYGYTF; d_call: -; clone_size: -; j_call: TRBJ1-2; v_call: TRBV6-5
cdr3_nt: TGTGCCATCAGTGTCCAAAGCCTCCTTGGGGCCAACGTCCTGACTTTC; cdr3_aa: CAISVQSLLGANVLTF; d_call: -; clone_size: once; j_call: TRBJ2-6; v_call: TRBV10-3
cdr3_nt: TGTGCCAGCAGCAGGCACATGACGGGGCGAACAGGCGGGGGCACAGATACGCAGTATTTT; cdr3_aa: CASSRHMTGRTGGGTDTQYF; d_call: -; clone_size: -; j_call: TRBJ2-3; v_call: TRBV6-6
cdr3_nt: TGTGCCAGCAGCATACAGGGGCAAGAGACCCAGTACTTC; cdr3_aa: CASSIQGQETQYF; d_call: TRBD1; clone_size: -; j_call: TRBJ2-5; v_call: TRBV7-2
cdr3_nt: TGTGCCAGCAGTTTATGGACTAGCACAGATACGCAGTATTTT; cdr3_aa: CASSLWTSTDTQYF; d_call: -; clone_size: -; j_call: TRBJ2-3; v_call: TRBV6-5
cdr3_nt: TGCAGCGTTCGATTGGGGGCTACAACTAATGAAAAACTGTTTTTT; cdr3_aa: CSVRLGATTNEKLFF; d_call: -; clone_size: -; j_call: TRBJ1-4; v_call: TRBV29-1
cdr3_nt: TGTGCCACCAGTGGAGGGTATGAGCAGTTCTTC; cdr3_aa: CATSGGYEQFF; d_call: -; clone_size: -; j_call: TRBJ2-1; v_call: TRBV24-1
cdr3_nt: TGCAGTGTTAGTCGTGGCGGAGGGGCCAAGGCCTACGAGCAGTACTTC; cdr3_aa: CSVSRGGGAKAYEQYF; d_call: -; clone_size: once; j_call: TRBJ2-7; v_call: TRBV20-1
cdr3_nt: TGTGCCAGCACACTAACGGTCTCACCCGGATCCTATGGCTACACCTTC; cdr3_aa: CASTLTVSPGSYGYTF; d_call: -; clone_size: -; j_call: TRBJ1-2; v_call: TRBV7-2
cdr3_nt: TGTGCCAGCAGCAAGTCTATCGACAGGGGATCCGAGCAGTACTTC; cdr3_aa: CASSKSIDRGSEQYF; d_call: TRBD1; clone_size: -; j_call: TRBJ2-7; v_call: TRBV7-3
cdr3_nt: TGTGCCAGTAGTCCCGGGACAGTCTCTCATGAAAAACTGTTTTTT; cdr3_aa: CASSPGTVSHEKLFF; d_call: TRBD1; clone_size: once; j_call: TRBJ1-4; v_call: TRBV19
cdr3_nt: TGTGCCAGCAGCTCCCAAAACGGACAGGGGATTACTGAAGCTTTCTTT; cdr3_aa: CASSSQNGQGITEAFF; d_call: TRBD1; clone_size: -; j_call: TRBJ1-1; v_call: TRBV7-9
cdr3_nt: TGTGCTAGCAGCTTGAGTCCGGGGAGCACAGATACGCAGTATTTT; cdr3_aa: CASSLSPGSTDTQYF; d_call: -; clone_size: -; j_call: TRBJ2-3; v_call: TRBV7-7
cdr3_nt: TGTGCCTGGAGAAGACAGGGAGGACGTGGAAACACCATATATTTT; cdr3_aa: CAWRRQGGRGNTIYF; d_call: TRBD1; clone_size: -; j_call: TRBJ1-3; v_call: TRBV30
cdr3_nt: TGTGCCAGCAGCTTTCCCACAGGGGGAAGAGAAAAACTGTTTTTT; cdr3_aa: CASSFPTGGREKLFF; d_call: TRBD1; clone_size: -; j_call: TRBJ1-4; v_call: TRBV7-2
cdr3_nt: TGTGCCAGCAGCCAAGAGAGGAGTAGCGGGAGGTACACCGGGGAGCTGTTTTTT; cdr3_aa: CASSQERSSGRYTGELFF; d_call: TRBD2; clone_size: -; j_call: TRBJ2-2; v_call: TRBV3-1/TRBV3-2
cdr3_nt: TGTGCCAGCAGCCCCGACAGGGCAGCTACAGATACGCAGTATTTT; cdr3_aa: CASSPDRAATDTQYF; d_call: TRBD1; clone_size: -; j_call: TRBJ2-3; v_call: TRBV7-8
cdr3_nt: TGTGCCAGCACCACCGGGTCGCCTGGGACTGAAGCTTTCTTT; cdr3_aa: CASTTGSPGTEAFF; d_call: -; clone_size: -; j_call: TRBJ1-1; v_call: TRBV27
cdr3_nt: TGTGCCTGGAGTGGCAGGGGCTACTACGAGCAGTACTTC; cdr3_aa: CAWSGRGYYEQYF; d_call: -; clone_size: -; j_call: TRBJ2-7; v_call: TRBV30
cdr3_nt: TGTGCCAGCAGTGTACAGCCCTCTGGAAACACCATATATTTT; cdr3_aa: CASSVQPSGNTIYF; d_call: -; clone_size: -; j_call: TRBJ1-3; v_call: TRBV2
cdr3_nt: TGTGCCAGCAGCCCGGGACTAGCGGGGGCGTCCTACGAGCAGTACTTC; cdr3_aa: CASSPGLAGASYEQYF; d_call: TRBD2; clone_size: -; j_call: TRBJ2-7; v_call: TRBV7-2
cdr3_nt: TGTGCCAGCAGTTACCTACGGGGCGGGGAGCTGTTTTTT; cdr3_aa: CASSYLRGGELFF; d_call: -; clone_size: -; j_call: TRBJ2-2; v_call: TRBV6-2/TRBV6-3
cdr3_nt: TGTGCCAGCAGCCAAGGGAGCGGCTCCTACGAGCAGTACTTC; cdr3_aa: CASSQGSGSYEQYF; d_call: -; clone_size: -; j_call: TRBJ2-7; v_call: TRBV14
cdr3_nt: TGTGCCAGCAGTCGTTCCTCCCCAGTCGGGCAAGAGACCCAGTACTTC; cdr3_aa: CASSRSSPVGQETQYF; d_call: -; clone_size: -; j_call: TRBJ2-5; v_call: TRBV6-2/TRBV6-3
cdr3_nt: TGCGCCAGCAGCCAAGACCCAGGGAGGGGCTCTGGAAACACCATATATTTT; cdr3_aa: CASSQDPGRGSGNTIYF; d_call: -; clone_size: -; j_call: TRBJ1-3; v_call: TRBV4-1
cdr3_nt: TGTGCCAGCAGTTACTCTCCGGGAAGTTCGGATACGCAGTATTTT; cdr3_aa: CASSYSPGSSDTQYF; d_call: -; clone_size: -; j_call: TRBJ2-3; v_call: TRBV6-2/TRBV6-3
cdr3_nt: TGTGCCAGCAGCTTAGGCGTCGGCCCCCAAACAGGGCACTATGGCTACACCTTC; cdr3_aa: CASSLGVGPQTGHYGYTF; d_call: -; clone_size: -; j_call: TRBJ1-2; v_call: TRBV5-5
cdr3_nt: TGTGCCAGCTCGGGACAGGGGACCTATAGCAATCAGCCCCAGCATTTT; cdr3_aa: CASSGQGTYSNQPQHF; d_call: TRBD1; clone_size: -; j_call: TRBJ1-5; v_call: TRBV28
cdr3_nt: TGTGCCAGCAGTCTGACAGGGTACGAGCAGTACTTC; cdr3_aa: CASSLTGYEQYF; d_call: TRBD1; clone_size: -; j_call: TRBJ2-7; v_call: TRBV28
cdr3_nt: TGTGCCAGCTCACCACAGGGGCAGATGAACACTGAAGCTTTCTTT; cdr3_aa: CASSPQGQMNTEAFF; d_call: -; clone_size: -; j_call: TRBJ1-1; v_call: TRBV18
cdr3_nt: TGTGCCAGCTCACCACCCCGGGGACAGGGTCTTTCCTACAATGAGCAGTTCTTC; cdr3_aa: CASSPPRGQGLSYNEQFF; d_call: TRBD1; clone_size: once; j_call: TRBJ2-1; v_call: TRBV18
cdr3_nt: TGTGCCAGCAGAGTATCCGGAACAGGGGGAAGTGGCTACACCTTC; cdr3_aa: CASRVSGTGGSGYTF; d_call: TRBD1; clone_size: -; j_call: TRBJ1-2; v_call: TRBV27
cdr3_nt: TGCGCCAGCAACTGCGGGGAGTTTTATGGCTACACCTTC; cdr3_aa: CASNCGEFYGYTF; d_call: -; clone_size: -; j_call: TRBJ1-2; v_call: TRBV10-1
cdr3_nt: TGTGCCAGCACCTTGGGACTAGCGGGCCCCTTAACCAAAAACATTCAGTACTTC; cdr3_aa: CASTLGLAGPLTKNIQYF; d_call: TRBD2; clone_size: -; j_call: TRBJ2-4; v_call: TRBV28